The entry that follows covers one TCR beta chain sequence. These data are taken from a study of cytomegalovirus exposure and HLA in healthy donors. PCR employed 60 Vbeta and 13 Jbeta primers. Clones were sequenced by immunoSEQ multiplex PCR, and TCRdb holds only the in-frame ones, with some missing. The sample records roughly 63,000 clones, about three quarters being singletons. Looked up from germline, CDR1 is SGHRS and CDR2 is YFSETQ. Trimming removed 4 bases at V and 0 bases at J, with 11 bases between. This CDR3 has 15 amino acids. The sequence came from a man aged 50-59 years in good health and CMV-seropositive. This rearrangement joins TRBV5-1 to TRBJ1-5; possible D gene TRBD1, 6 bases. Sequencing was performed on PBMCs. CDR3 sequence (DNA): TGCGCCAGCAGCCCGGGGGGACATAGCAATCAGCCCCAGCATTTT. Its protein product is CASSPGGHSNQPQHF.